This T cell receptor beta chain stems from a study of T cells in Graves' hyperthyroidism and ophthalmopathy. Across the whole study: Prior to any treatment, at the point of initial diagnosis, peripheral blood was collected.

Exclusion followed for patients with uncontrolled infection, other autoimmune disease, pregnancy or lactation. TCR beta CDR3 regions were amplified from RNA. HTBI primers drove first-round RT-PCR of the TCR CDR3. In TCRdb, the multiplex PCR reads were re-called with MiXCR into one record per CDR3 protein. This table holds 690,000 or so distinct CDR3 sequences, around 19% found once. V shed 7 bases and J shed 2 bases, with 14 bases lying between them. This CDR3 is 13 amino acids long. CDR1 and CDR2 (germline): SQVTM, ANQGSEA. This receptor was obtained from a woman aged 45-59 years with Graves' hyperthyroidism that later progressed to Graves' ophthalmopathy. The V gene is TRBV29-1, the J gene TRBJ1-2; TRBD1 is a possible D gene (6 bases). The sequenced material came from blood. DNA of the CDR3: TGCAGCGCCCCCCGACAGGAAAACTATGGCTACACCTTC. Protein: CSAPRQENYGYTF.